The clone carrying this TCR beta chain was seen ten or more times. Its specificity is not known. The CDR3 is 14 amino acids. Trimming left V 5 bases short and J 8 bases short, with 18 bases between. This entry is derived from a study of neurological immune-mediated disorders. PBMCs numbering 2 million and stored at -80 C yielded the unsorted libraries. The cDNA came from 5'RACE, which used 10-nucleotide random UMIs. TCRdb recomputed calls from the 5' RACE reads with MiXCR, one row per CDR3 protein. The sample records about 59,000 distinct CDR3 sequences, roughly 12% being singletons. Broader study findings: In HTLV-1-associated myelopathy, TCR clonal expansion was greatest, whereas multiple sclerosis had the least, falling below healthy controls. CDR3 amino acid sequences of expanded clones were not shared across subjects, a result suggesting private repertoires in all groups.

The sequence was collected from a woman aged 60-75 years with HTLV-1-associated myelopathy (HAM/TSP). The rearrangement joins TRBV12-3 or TRBV12-4 to TRBJ1-1; D possibly corresponds to TRBD1 (6 bases). Sequences were obtained from PBMCs. The CDR3 region is CASSRWDTRGEAFF. The DNA of the CDR3 is TGTGCCAGCAGTCGCTGGGACACCCGGGGGGAAGCTTTCTTT.